Given below is one T cell receptor (beta chain) in context. Recruits, aged roughly 18 to 95 years, lived in 24 US areas. The study counted Cohort 3 donors as recovered given two negative PCRs, clearance, or symptom resolution. The sample comes from a study of blood T cell repertoires in COVID-19. Per the original methods: Nucleated cell number was recorded as an estimate derived from reference gene primer amplification. Assay used: immunoSEQ multiplex PCR; TCRdb lists only in-frame clones, some missing. V and J calls and clone size come straight from that table; D and trimming were deduced from the DNA. In the table there are about 180,000 clones, around 90% of which are singletons. With V trimmed by 3 bases and J by 4 bases, 7 bases remained unmatched. CDR3 length: 15 amino acids. Per germline, CDR1 SGHAT and CDR2 FQNNGV.

This chain links TRBV11-2 with TRBJ1-2; 8 nucleotides agree with TRBD1. The TCR sequence derives from a woman under 30 who had recovered from COVID-19. The sequencing input was PBMCs or T cells enriched from blood (not recorded which). The CDR3 DNA follows: TGTGCCAGCAGCTTCGGGACAGGAGTTGGCTATGGCTACACCTTC. It codes for CASSFGTGVGYGYTF.